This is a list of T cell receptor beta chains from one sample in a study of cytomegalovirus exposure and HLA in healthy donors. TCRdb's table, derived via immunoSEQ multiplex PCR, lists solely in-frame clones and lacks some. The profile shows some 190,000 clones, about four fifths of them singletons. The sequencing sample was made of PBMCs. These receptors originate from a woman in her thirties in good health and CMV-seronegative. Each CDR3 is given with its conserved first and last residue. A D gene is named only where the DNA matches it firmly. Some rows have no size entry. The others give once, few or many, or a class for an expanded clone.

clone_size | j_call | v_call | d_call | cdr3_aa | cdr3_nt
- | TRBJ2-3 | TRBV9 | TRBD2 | CASSVRLAGGLTDTQYF | TGTGCCAGCAGCGTTCGACTAGCGGGGGGGCTAACAGATACGCAGTATTTT
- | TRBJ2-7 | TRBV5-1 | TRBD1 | CASTTGTGIYEQYF | TGCGCCAGTACTACCGGGACAGGTATCTACGAGCAGTACTTC
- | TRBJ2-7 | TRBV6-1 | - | CASTAGTRPYYEQYF | TGTGCCAGCACCGCCGGGACACGGCCTTACTACGAGCAGTACTTC
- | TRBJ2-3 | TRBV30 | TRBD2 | CAWSGLAGRRDTQYF | TGTGCCTGGAGTGGGCTAGCGGGTAGGAGAGATACGCAGTATTTT
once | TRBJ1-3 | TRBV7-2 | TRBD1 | CASSLRTGGGNTIYF | TGTGCCAGCAGCTTACGGACAGGGGGCGGAAACACCATATATTTT
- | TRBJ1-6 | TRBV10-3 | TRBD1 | CAINQGASRNSPLHF | TGTGCCATCAATCAGGGGGCGTCTCGTAATTCACCCCTCCACTTT
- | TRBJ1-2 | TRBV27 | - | CASSLSMDSILYYGYTF | TGTGCCAGCAGTTTATCCATGGACTCAATCCTCTACTATGGCTACACCTTC
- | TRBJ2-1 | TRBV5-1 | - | CASSSRDNEQFF | TGCGCCAGCAGCAGCCGCGACAATGAGCAGTTCTTC
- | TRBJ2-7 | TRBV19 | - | CASSWGLGYEQYF | TGTGCCAGTAGTTGGGGACTGGGGTACGAGCAGTACTTC
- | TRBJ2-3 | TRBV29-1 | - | CSVDSPRGTDTQYF | TGCAGCGTTGATTCGCCAAGAGGCACAGATACGCAGTATTTT
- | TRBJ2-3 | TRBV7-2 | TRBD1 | CASSTAVTGGADTQYF | TGTGCCAGCAGCACCGCCGTGACAGGGGGCGCGGATACGCAGTATTTT
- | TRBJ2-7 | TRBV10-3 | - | CAISESGFGGYF | TGTGCCATCAGTGAGTCGGGTTTTGGAGGGTACTTC
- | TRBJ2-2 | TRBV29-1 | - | CSVRIGGTGELFF | TGCAGCGTTCGAATAGGCGGCACCGGGGAGCTGTTTTTT
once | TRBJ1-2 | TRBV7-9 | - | CASSFRLARGGDGYTF | TGTGCCAGCAGCTTCCGCCTAGCCAGGGGCGGCGATGGCTACACCTTC
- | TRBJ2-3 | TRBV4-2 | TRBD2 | CASSQERTSGEGGTDTQYF | TGTGCCAGCAGCCAAGAGAGGACTAGCGGGGAGGGGGGCACAGATACGCAGTATTTT
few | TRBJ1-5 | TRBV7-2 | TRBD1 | CASSLRGEQPQHF | TGTGCCAGCAGCCTCAGGGGGGAACAGCCCCAGCATTTT
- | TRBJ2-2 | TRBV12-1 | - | CASSFVRLLAGGEAGELFF | TGTGCCAGCAGCTTTGTACGTTTGCTAGCGGGGGGCGAGGCCGGGGAGCTGTTTTTT
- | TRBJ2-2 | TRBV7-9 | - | CASQINTGELFF | TGTGCCAGCCAGATTAACACCGGGGAGCTGTTTTTT
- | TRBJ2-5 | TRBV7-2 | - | CASSLESGDGETQYF | TGTGCCAGCAGCTTAGAGTCAGGGGATGGGGAGACCCAGTACTTC
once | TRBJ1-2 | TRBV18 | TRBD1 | CASSPGQGNNYGYTF | TGTGCCAGCTCACCCGGACAGGGGAATAACTATGGCTACACCTTC
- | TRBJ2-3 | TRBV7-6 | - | CASSLAGGPTDTQYF | TGTGCCAGCAGCTTAGCGGGGGGGCCGACAGATACGCAGTATTTT
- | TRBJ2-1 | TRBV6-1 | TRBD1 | CASRWGQTEQFF | TGTGCCAGCAGATGGGGACAGACCGAGCAGTTCTTC
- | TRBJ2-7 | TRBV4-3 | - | CASSQGSSGSYEQYF | TGCGCCAGCAGCCAAGGGTCCTCGGGGTCCTACGAGCAGTACTTC
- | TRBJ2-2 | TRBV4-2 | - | CASTQVSEAGELFF | TGTGCCAGCACCCAAGTCTCTGAGGCCGGGGAGCTGTTTTTT
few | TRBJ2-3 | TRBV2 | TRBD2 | CASKAGGLIDTQYF | TGTGCCAGCAAGGCGGGGGGATTGATAGATACGCAGTATTTT
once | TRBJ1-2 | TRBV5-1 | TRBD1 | CASSLTPGQATNYGYTF | TGCGCCAGCAGCCTTACCCCCGGACAGGCGACTAACTATGGCTACACCTTC
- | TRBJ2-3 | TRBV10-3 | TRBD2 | CAISAGTSGSTDTQYF | TGTGCCATCAGTGCGGGGACTAGCGGGAGCACAGATACGCAGTATTTT
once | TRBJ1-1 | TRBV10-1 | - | CARGDGGAFF | TGCGCCAGGGGGGACGGGGGAGCTTTCTTT
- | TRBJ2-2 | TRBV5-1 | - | CASSLVGTANTGELFF | TGCGCCAGCAGCTTGGTGGGCACAGCGAACACCGGGGAGCTGTTTTTT
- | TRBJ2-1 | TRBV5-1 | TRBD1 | CASSATGASHNEQFF | TGCGCCAGCAGCGCGACAGGGGCCTCTCACAATGAGCAGTTCTTC
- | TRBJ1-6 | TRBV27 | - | CASSLDSGNSPLHF | TGTGCCAGCAGTTTAGACAGCGGGAATTCACCCCTCCACTTT
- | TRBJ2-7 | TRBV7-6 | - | CASSLGSGESPAYEQYF | TGTGCCAGCAGCTTAGGATCAGGGGAGAGTCCTGCCTACGAGCAGTACTTC
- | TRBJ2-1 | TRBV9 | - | CASSVPGYYNNEQFF | TGTGCCAGCAGCGTCCCGGGGTACTACAACAATGAGCAGTTCTTC
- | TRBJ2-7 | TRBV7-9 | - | CASSLRAGSYEQYF | TGTGCCAGCAGCTTGCGGGCCGGGTCCTACGAGCAGTACTTC
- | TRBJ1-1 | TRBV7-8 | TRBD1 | CASSFRRDRGFTEAFF | TGTGCCAGCAGCTTCCGCCGGGACAGGGGGTTCACTGAAGCTTTCTTT
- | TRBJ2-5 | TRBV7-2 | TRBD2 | CASSLNAGGRETQYF | TGTGCCAGCAGCTTAAATGCGGGGGGAAGAGAGACCCAGTACTTC
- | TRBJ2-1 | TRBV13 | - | CASSAERGRANEQFF | TGTGCCAGCAGCGCAGAAAGGGGCAGAGCGAATGAGCAGTTCTTC
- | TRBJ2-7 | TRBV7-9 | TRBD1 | CASSLWVTGQGYEQYF | TGTGCCAGCAGCTTATGGGTTACGGGACAGGGCTACGAGCAGTACTTC
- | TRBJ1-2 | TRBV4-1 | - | CASSQREGKTLYGYTF | TGCGCCAGCAGCCAACGGGAGGGAAAGACACTCTATGGCTACACCTTC
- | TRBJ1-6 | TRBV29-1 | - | CSQNYRAGDSPLHF | TGCAGCCAAAATTACCGGGCCGGGGATTCACCCCTCCACTTT
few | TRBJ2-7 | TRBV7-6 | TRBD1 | CASSLAGTGTEQYF | TGTGCCAGCAGCCTCGCCGGGACAGGGACCGAGCAGTACTTC
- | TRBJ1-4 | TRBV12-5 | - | CASGLGTGGTKLFF | TGTGCTAGTGGTTTGGGGACTGGGGGCACGAAACTGTTTTTT
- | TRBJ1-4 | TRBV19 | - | CASSIGQGKLFF | TGTGCCAGTAGTATAGGGCAGGGAAAACTGTTTTTT
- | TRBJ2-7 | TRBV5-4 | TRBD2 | CASSLGLAGVEEQYF | TGTGCCAGCAGCTTGGGGCTAGCGGGGGTAGAGGAGCAGTACTTC
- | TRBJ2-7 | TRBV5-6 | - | CASSRGEGLSYEQYF | TGTGCCAGCAGCCGGGGAGAGGGACTCTCCTACGAGCAGTACTTC
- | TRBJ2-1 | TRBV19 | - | CASSPWTSPYNEQFF | TGTGCCAGTAGCCCTTGGACATCGCCCTACAATGAGCAGTTCTTC
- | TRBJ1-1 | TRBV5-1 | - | CASSFLGAGLLNTEAFF | TGCGCCAGTTCTTTCTTGGGGGCAGGGCTTTTGAACACTGAAGCTTTCTTT
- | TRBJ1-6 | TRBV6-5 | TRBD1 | CASRTFGQAELPLHF | TGTGCCAGCAGAACTTTCGGACAGGCTGAATTACCCCTCCACTTT
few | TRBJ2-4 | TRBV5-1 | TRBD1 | CASSPRDREYIQYF | TGCGCCAGCAGCCCCCGGGACAGGGAATACATTCAGTACTTC
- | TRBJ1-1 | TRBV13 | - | CASSGRRVRTEAFF | TGTGCCAGCAGCGGGCGGAGGGTAAGGACTGAAGCTTTCTTT
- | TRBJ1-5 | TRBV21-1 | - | CASSKGGFYSNQPQHF | TGTGCCAGCAGCAAAGGGGGCTTCTATAGCAATCAGCCCCAGCATTTT
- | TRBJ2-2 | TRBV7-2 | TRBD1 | CASSLRTGAGELFF | TGTGCCAGCAGCTTAAGGACAGGGGCCGGGGAGCTGTTTTTT
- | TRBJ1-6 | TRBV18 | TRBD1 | CASSNRQGGNSPLHF | TGTGCCAGCTCAAATCGACAGGGTGGTAATTCACCCCTCCACTTT
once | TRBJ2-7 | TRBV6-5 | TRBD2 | CASSSLGLAGEQYF | TGTGCCAGCAGTTCCCTGGGACTAGCGGGGGAGCAGTACTTC
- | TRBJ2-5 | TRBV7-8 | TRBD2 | CASSWIRASGGETQYF | TGTGCCAGCAGCTGGATACGGGCTAGCGGGGGAGAGACCCAGTACTTC